This T cell receptor (beta chain) was retrieved from a study of breast tumors, draining lymph nodes, adjacent tissues. Study-level findings and limits: Compared with lymph nodes, tumors were less diverse; compared with nontumor tissue, more.

Breast cancer patients provided tissue from their axillary draining lymph nodes. Germline trimming cut 2 bases from V and 6 bases from J; bases unmatched to any gene: 3. The CDR3 is made up of 13 amino acids. The germline V gene has CDR1 MNHEY and CDR2 SVGEGT. This clonotype was picked up a small number of times. Antigen specificity is unknown. TCRdb used MiXCR to reprocess the multiplex PCR reads, holding one entry per CDR3 protein. Of around 300,000 distinct CDR3 sequences listed, about 33% are singletons. The chain is built from TRBV6-2 or TRBV6-3 and TRBJ1-2; 7 bases line up with TRBD1. This sequence originates from a female donor with breast cancer. Some clones in this sample may be carry-over from other donors' samples. Sequencing input: axillary lymph node tissue. CDR3 DNA: TGTGCCAGCAGTTACCGACAGGGAAATGGCTACACCTTC. Translating gives CASSYRQGNGYTF.